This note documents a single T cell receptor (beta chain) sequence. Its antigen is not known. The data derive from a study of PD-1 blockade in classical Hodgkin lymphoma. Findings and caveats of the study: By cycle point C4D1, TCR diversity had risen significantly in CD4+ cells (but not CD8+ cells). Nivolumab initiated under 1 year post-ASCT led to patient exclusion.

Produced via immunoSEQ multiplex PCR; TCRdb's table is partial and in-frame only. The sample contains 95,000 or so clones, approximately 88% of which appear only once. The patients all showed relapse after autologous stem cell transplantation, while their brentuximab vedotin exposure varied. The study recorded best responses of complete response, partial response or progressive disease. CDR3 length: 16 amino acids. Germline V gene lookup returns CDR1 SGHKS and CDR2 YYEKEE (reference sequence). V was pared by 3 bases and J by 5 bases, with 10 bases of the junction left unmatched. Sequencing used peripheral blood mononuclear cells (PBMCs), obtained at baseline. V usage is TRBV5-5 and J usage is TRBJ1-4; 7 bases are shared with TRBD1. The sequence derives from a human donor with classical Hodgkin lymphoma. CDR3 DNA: TGTGCCAGCAGCTCCCGACGACAGGGTGAAAATGAAAAACTGTTTTTT. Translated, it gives CASSSRRQGENEKLFF. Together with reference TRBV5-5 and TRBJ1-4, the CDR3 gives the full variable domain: DAGVTQSPTHLIKTRGQQVTLRCSPISGHKSVSWYQQVLGQGPQFIFQYYEKEERGRGNFPDRFSARQFPNYSSELNVNALLLGDSALYLCASSSRRQGENEKLFFGSGTQLSVL.